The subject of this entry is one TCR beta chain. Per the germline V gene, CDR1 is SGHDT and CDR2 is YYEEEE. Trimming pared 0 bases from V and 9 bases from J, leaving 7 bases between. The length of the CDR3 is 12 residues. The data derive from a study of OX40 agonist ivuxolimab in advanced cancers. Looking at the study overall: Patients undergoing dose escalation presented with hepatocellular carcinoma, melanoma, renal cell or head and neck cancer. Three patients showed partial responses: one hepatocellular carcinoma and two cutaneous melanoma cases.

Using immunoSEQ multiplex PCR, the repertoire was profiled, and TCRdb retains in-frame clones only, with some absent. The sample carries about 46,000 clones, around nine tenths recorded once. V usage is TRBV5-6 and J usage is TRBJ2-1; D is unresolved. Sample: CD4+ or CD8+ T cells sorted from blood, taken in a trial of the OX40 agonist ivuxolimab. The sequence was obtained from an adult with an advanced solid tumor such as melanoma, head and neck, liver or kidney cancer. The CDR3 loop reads CASSLGTSEQFF. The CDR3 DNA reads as TGTGCCAGCAGCTTGGGTACCAGTGAGCAGTTCTTC.